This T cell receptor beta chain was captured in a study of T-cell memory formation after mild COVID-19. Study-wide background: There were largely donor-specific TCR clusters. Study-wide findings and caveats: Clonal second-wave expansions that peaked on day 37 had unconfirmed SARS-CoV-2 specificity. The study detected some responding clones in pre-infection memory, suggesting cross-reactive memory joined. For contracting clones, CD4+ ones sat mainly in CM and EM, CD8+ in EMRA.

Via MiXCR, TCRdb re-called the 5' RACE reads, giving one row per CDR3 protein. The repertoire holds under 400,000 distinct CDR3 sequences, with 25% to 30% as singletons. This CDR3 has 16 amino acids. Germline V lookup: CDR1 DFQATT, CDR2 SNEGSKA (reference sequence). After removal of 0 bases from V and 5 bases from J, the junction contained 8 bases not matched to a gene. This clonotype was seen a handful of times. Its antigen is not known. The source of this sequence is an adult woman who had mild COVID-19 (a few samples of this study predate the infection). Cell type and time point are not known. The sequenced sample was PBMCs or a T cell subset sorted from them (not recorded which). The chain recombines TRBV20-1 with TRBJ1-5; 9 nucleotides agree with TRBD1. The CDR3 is CSARDFGDRVHQPQHF. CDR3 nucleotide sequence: TGCAGTGCTAGAGATTTTGGGGACAGGGTCCATCAGCCCCAGCATTTT.